This TCR beta chain was identified during a study of T cell repertoires in aging, cancer and after chemotherapy (dated by TCRdb to between 2018 and 2021). Study-level background: Six donor age groups were covered, ranging from 30 or younger up to 70 or older, and each group contained at least three individuals. In the hematological group, the paired samples taken before and after chemotherapy came from chronic lymphocytic leukemia patients given fludarabine- or bendamustine-based regimens. The cohort comprised around 220 cancer patients, roughly 94 with hematological and 124 with solid cancers, plus 95 healthy donors as a reference group. Peripheral blood TCR beta repertoires from healthy donors and cancer patients were profiled to examine immunoaging and T cell reconstitution after chemotherapy. In total, the full dataset held 10 million or so TCR reads.

Taken from cysteine to phenylalanine, the CDR3 has 15 residues. Only CDR3 DNA is held: 45 bases, read in frame from base 1. Rearranged TRB sequences spanning V, D and J segments were amplified in a multiplex touch-down PCR with a mixed TRB-A/B primer pool. Illumina adapters and sample indices were attached to the amplicons through two consecutive PCR reactions run with Phusion HS II polymerase. Amplicons were gel-purified using the NucleoSpin Gel and PCR Clean-up kit and were subsequently checked with Qubit and an Agilent 2100 Bioanalyzer. Libraries were sequenced on an Illumina MiSeq using 600-cycle, single-indexed, paired-end runs. The original methods were these. Processing of the TRB sequences was carried out with MiXCR versions 2.12 and 3.0.5. Each unique CDR3 nucleotide sequence counted as one clone, and only productive sequences with at least two reads were retained. Shannon diversity, evenness, clonality (one minus evenness), and alpha-parameterized diversity profiles from alpha 0 to 5 were included as repertoire metrics. The IGoR algorithm was used to calculate generation probabilities of clones in the paired pre- and post-chemotherapy samples. The public sequencing data were trimmed at Q25 with fastp and processed into clonotypes with MiXCR by TCRdb, which kept only in-frame beta chains. CDR3 protein sequences are deduplicated, and each keeps its most common genes and DNA. For this entry, the V and J calls and clone size follow TCRdb and not the study's own pipeline. The sample table shows around 5,000 distinct CDR3 sequences, and around 22% are seen once. 4% to 4.5% of the sample is in the top ten clones.

TCR beta rearrangements were amplified from genomic DNA isolated from peripheral blood, not from sorted cells or RNA. General findings and caveats noted by the study authors: In healthy donors, the decline in TCR diversity with age was mainly due to loss of richness, whereas in cancer patients loss of evenness also played a role. In both cancer cohorts, the median generation probability rose over the chemotherapy interval, which suggests that the repertoire was reconstituted through rebound thymic output. Significantly lower blood TCR diversity and higher clonality were observed in untreated patients with hematological or solid cancers than in age-matched healthy donors. The authors noted that the repertoire data do not allow conclusions about immunological memory after chemotherapy. Lymphoid organ infiltration was present in the hematological cancer patients, and this infiltration may itself impair thymic emigration or the expansion of peripheral T cells.

This clonotype was recorded a few times. No cognate antigen has been identified for it. No base qualities exist here, and no much larger clone lies one base off it. The sequencing input was blood. The sequence links TRBV21-1 to TRBJ2-4. TRBV21-1 is reported as a pseudogene. This receptor was identified in a human donor with a blood cancer. The DNA is TGTGCCAGCAGCAAGTTGCCTAGGTGCAAAAACATTCAGTACTTC. Its protein is CASSKLPRCKNIQYF.